This TCR beta chain was sequenced during a study of T cell changes during pregnancy in multiple sclerosis. Sequencing used immunoSEQ multiplex PCR; TCRdb keeps in-frame clones, though not all of them. This table has 91,000 or so clones, 85% to 95% appearing once. The sequencing here drew on peripheral blood, taken after pregnancy. The sequence was collected from a female donor with multiple sclerosis, enrolled in a pregnancy study.

CDR3 protein: CAWSGGLNQPQHF. The CDR3 nucleotides read TGTGCCTGGAGTGGGGGGCTGAATCAGCCCCAGCATTTT. The rearrangement uses TRBV30 and TRBJ1-5, with D possibly TRBD1 on 6 matching bases. The germline CDR1 and CDR2 sequences are GTSNPN and SVGIG (reference sequence). CDR3 length equals 13 residues. Trimming took 1 base from V and 4 from J, leaving 8 bases between them.